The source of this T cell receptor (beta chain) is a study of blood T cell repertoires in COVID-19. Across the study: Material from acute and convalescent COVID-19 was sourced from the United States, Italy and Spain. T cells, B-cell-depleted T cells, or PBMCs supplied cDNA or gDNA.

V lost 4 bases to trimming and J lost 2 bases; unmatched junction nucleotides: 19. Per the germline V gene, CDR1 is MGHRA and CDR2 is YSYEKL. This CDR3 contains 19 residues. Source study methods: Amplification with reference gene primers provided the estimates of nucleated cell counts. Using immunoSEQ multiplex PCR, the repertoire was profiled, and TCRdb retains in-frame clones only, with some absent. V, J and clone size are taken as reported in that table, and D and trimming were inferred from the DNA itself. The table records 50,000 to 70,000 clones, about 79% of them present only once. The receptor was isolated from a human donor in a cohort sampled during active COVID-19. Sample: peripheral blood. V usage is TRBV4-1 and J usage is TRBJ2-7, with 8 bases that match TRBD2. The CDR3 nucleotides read TGCGCCAGCAGCCCGACACCCCAAACCCGAAGCGGGAGTGCCTACGAGCAGTACTTC. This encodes CASSPTPQTRSGSAYEQYF.